The sequence of this T cell receptor (beta chain) was determined in a study of TIL therapy for anti-PD-1-resistant metastatic lung cancer. This CDR3 is built from 17 residues. CDR1 and CDR2 (germline): MNHEY, SMNVEV (reference sequence). V was pared by 8 bases and J by 4 bases, with 19 bases of the junction left unmatched. Sequencing used immunoSEQ v3. Profiling relied on immunoSEQ multiplex PCR, and the TCRdb table lists in-frame clones only, not all of them. The sample records tens of thousands of clones, roughly 78% being singletons. Time point indicated: pre-treatment sample, taken before nivolumab and TIL therapy.

The chain employs TRBV27 and TRBJ2-5; 7 bases align to TRBD1. The material was blood, obtained at baseline. This clonotype was obtained from a woman aged 30 to 85 with non-small cell lung cancer. The CDR3 sequence: CASRPRATGVVGETQYF. CDR3 nucleotide sequence: TGTGCCAGCCGCCCGAGAGCTACAGGGGTGGTAGGAGAGACCCAGTACTTC.